Sequencing of this T cell receptor beta chain was carried out in a study of blood T cell repertoires in COVID-19 (dated by TCRdb to 2018 to 2021). As for the study more broadly: The collaborator samples originated in the United States, Italy and Spain and spanned the acute and convalescent phases of COVID-19. Where available, HLA class I and class II types were obtained from metadata supplied by the sample provider rather than from assay-based typing. Sample metadata almost always included a de-identified subject ID, COVID-19 status, age in years and sex. The material from the prospective study consisted of cDNA or gDNA derived from T cells, B-cell-depleted T cells, or PBMCs. The repertoires were released in a freely available public database meant as a resource for research on the immune response to SARS-CoV-2. Subjects who had been exposed to COVID-19, were actively infected with it, or had recovered from it provided the deeply sampled blood TCRbeta repertoires that made up the dataset. Samples were obtained from the ongoing ImmuneRACE study (first 160 participants) and from some 1,300 subjects provided by 6 global collaborators.

This clone has just one count. Which antigen it targets is not known. No base quality information exists; no much larger clone differs at one position. General study outcomes and caveats: How much clinical and demographic metadata was included differed by source and by participant, and the metadata was provided uncurated.

The junction shows trimming of 7 bases on V and 5 bases on J, and the gene matches do not reach 12 bases of it. The CDR3 runs 17 residues from the cysteine to the phenylalanine. Only the CDR3 DNA stays, 51 bases, in frame from base 1. From a lookup of the germline V gene, CDR1 and CDR2 are SGHRS and YFSETQ. TCRbeta CDR3 regions were amplified from genomic DNA using the immunoSEQ Assay, a bias-controlled multiplex PCR. The authors' analysis ran thus. The number of nucleated cells in each sample was estimated from the amplification of reference gene primers within the assay. To quantify the absolute abundance of each unique TCRbeta CDR3 rearrangement, sequence reads were collapsed and filtered. Productive Simpson clonality was computed per sample as the square root of Simpson's diversity index over productive rearrangements. Not all clones reach the TCRdb copy of this immuneACCESS table, which keeps in-frame sequences only. Checked studies attribute under half of the gap to unresolved V genes and leave the rest unexplained. The D gene and trimming were derived from the DNA, and the V and J assignments and clone size from that table. The sample has about 160,000 clones on record, about 91% of them singletons. The leading ten clones occupy 3.9% of the sample.

Another Seattle source contributed samples from volunteer blood donors who had recovered from COVID-19. Each collaborating institution followed its own protocols to collect whole blood in K2EDTA tubes. For TCRbeta analysis, collaborators shipped samples as frozen whole blood, isolated PBMCs, or DNA extracted from either of those sample types. The sequence derives from an older woman who had recovered from COVID-19. The chain employs TRBV5-1 and TRBJ2-5, with 15 bases aligning to TRBD2. Sequences were obtained from peripheral blood. CDR3 loop: CASGSGLAGGGPETQYF. The nucleotide sequence reads as follows: TGCGCCAGCGGCTCGGGACTAGCGGGGGGCGGCCCTGAGACCCAGTACTTC.